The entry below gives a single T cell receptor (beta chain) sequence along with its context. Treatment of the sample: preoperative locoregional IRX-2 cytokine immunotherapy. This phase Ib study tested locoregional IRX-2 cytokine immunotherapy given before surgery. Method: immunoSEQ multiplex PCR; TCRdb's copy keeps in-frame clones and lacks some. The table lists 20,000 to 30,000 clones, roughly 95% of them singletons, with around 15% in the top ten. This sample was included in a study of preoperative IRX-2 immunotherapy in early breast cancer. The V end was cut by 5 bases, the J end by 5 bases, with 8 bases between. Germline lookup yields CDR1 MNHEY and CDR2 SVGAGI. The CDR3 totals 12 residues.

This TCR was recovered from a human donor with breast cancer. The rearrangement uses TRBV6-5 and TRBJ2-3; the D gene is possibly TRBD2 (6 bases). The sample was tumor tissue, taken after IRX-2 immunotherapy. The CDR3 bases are TGTGCCAGCAGTCCGACTAGAGATACGCAGTATTTT. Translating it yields CASSPTRDTQYF.